These 21 T cell receptor beta chains originate from one sample sequenced in a study of Ad26.COV2.S vaccination and SARS-CoV-2 variants. Specified treatment: 15 to 20 received Ad26.COV2.S at low or high dose, single or two shots; several received placebo; per-sample allocation not given. Sampling happened 63 days after the first vaccine or placebo injection. This table comes from immunoSEQ multiplex PCR, and its TCRdb copy is limited to in-frame clones, with some not included. The profile shows around 340,000 clones, about 86% of them singletons. The input for sequencing was peripheral blood, taken in a trial of Ad26.COV2.S vaccine versus placebo. These receptor sequences come from a person between 18 and 65 years old who received the Ad26.COV2.S COVID-19 vaccine or a placebo.

The chain recombines TRBV19 with TRBJ1-2, with D possibly being TRBD1 (5 bases). Per germline, CDR1 LNHDA and CDR2 SQIVND (reference sequence). Trimming cost V 7 bases and J 8 bases, with 17 bases left between them. The CDR3 is made up of 13 amino acids. CDR3 sequence: CASTPRGILGYTF. CDR3 DNA: TGTGCCAGTACTCCGCGGGGGATTTTGGGCTACACCTTC. The variable domain in full, with the rest retrieved from reference TRBV19 and TRBJ1-2, is DGGITQSPKYLFRKEGQNVTLSCEQNLNHDAMYWYRQDPGQGLRLIYYSQIVNDFQKGDIAEGYSVSREKKESFPLTVTSAQKNPTAFYLCASTPRGILGYTFGSGTRLTVV.

The chain has TRBV5-4 and TRBJ2-5, with 8 bases fitting TRBD2. Per the germline V gene, CDR1 is SGHNT and CDR2 is YYREEE (reference sequence). The CDR3 extends over 17 amino acids. Trimming took 4 bases from V and 5 from J; bases not matched to a gene: 16. CDR3 nucleotides: TGTGCCAGCAGCGTACCTGGAGTGACGGGAGGGCAGGAGACCCAGTACTTC. Protein product: CASSVPGVTGGQETQYF.

The chain has TRBV12-3 or TRBV12-4 and TRBJ1-2; perhaps TRBD1 as D (5 bases). The V end was cut by 4 bases, the J end by 7 bases, with 13 bases between. The CDR3 is 13 amino acids. The CDR3 coding sequence is TGTGCCAGCAGTTCCGAGGGGATAGGTGGCTACACCTTC. Amino acids: CASSSEGIGGYTF.

The J gene is TRBJ1-1, the V gene TRBV2; 7 bases match TRBD1. There are 14 residues in the CDR3. Germline-derived CDR1 and CDR2 are SNHLY and FYNNEI. The junction had 9 bases not matched to a gene; V was cut back by 7 bases and J by 4 bases. The CDR3 bases are TGTGCCAGCACCGAGGGACAGTGGGGCACTGAAGCTTTCTTT. Residues: CASTEGQWGTEAFF.

This chain links TRBV4-3 with TRBJ1-4; possible D gene TRBD1, 6 bases. The CDR3 consists of 15 residues. Deletions cut 1 base from V and 3 bases from J, with 9 bases between. Germline V gene sequence: CDR1 LGHNA, CDR2 YSLEER. DNA of the CDR3: TGCGCCAGCAGCCAAGGGACAGCCTCTAATGAAAAACTGTTTTTT. Its translation is CASSQGTASNEKLFF.

This chain uses TRBV6-2 or TRBV6-3 with TRBJ2-2, with a weak D call TRBD2 (6 bases). There are 18 residues in the CDR3. The germline V and J ends were trimmed by 2 bases and 4 bases, with 20 bases remaining between them. From germline, CDR1 is MNHEY and CDR2 SVGEGT. The CDR3 region is CASSYEGSGVLSTGELFF. Written as DNA, the CDR3 is TGTGCCAGCAGTTACGAGGGTAGCGGCGTGTTGAGCACCGGGGAGCTGTTTTTT.

The V call is TRBV7-2, the J call TRBJ2-1; 8 nucleotides match TRBD2. The CDR3 is 14 amino acids. Germline CDR1 SGHTA, CDR2 FQGNSA. The V gene end was trimmed by 6 bases and the J gene end by 10 bases; junction bases not matched to a gene: 11. As DNA, the CDR3 is TGTGCCAGCAGTCCTAGAGGTAGCGGGAAGGAGCAGTTCTTC. It encodes CASSPRGSGKEQFF.

This sequence joins TRBV10-1 and TRBJ2-3; 7 bases map to TRBD2. V trimming: 4 bases; J trimming: 5 bases; junction bases outside the gene matches: 3. The CDR3 contains 13 residues. CDR1 WNHNN and CDR2 SYGVQD come from the germline V gene (reference sequence). CDR3 residues: CASSGLAGDTQYF. Here the CDR3 DNA reads TGCGCCAGCAGTGGATTAGCGGGAGATACGCAGTATTTT.

The genes are TRBV6-5 and TRBJ2-1; D might be TRBD2 (6 bases). The CDR3 length is 16 residues. From germline, CDR1 is MNHEY and CDR2 SVGAGI. The V end lost 2 bases, the J end lost 8 bases, and 19 bases lay between the germline ends. The CDR3 nucleotides read TGTGCCAGCAGTTACGGGGCGGGGATAAACAAGGATGAGCAGTTCTTC. Protein product: CASSYGAGINKDEQFF.

CDR3 nucleotides: TGTGCCAGCAGCTTGCAGGGGCCCAGGCGAGATACGCAGTATTTT. Translated, it gives CASSLQGPRRDTQYF. The gene calls are TRBV5-4 and TRBJ2-3; weak D call: TRBD1 (6 bases). Germline V gives CDR1 SGHNT, CDR2 YYREEE (reference sequence). V lost 1 base and J lost 5, with 14 bases in between. There are 15 residues in the CDR3.

The chain carries TRBV7-3 and TRBJ2-7, with 9 bases fitting TRBD2. Germline-derived CDR1 and CDR2 are SGHTA and FQGTGA. The CDR3 covers 15 residues. J was trimmed by 0 bases and V by 3 bases; bases with no gene match: 3. The CDR3 is CASSLISGSSYEQYF. The CDR3 DNA is TGTGCCAGCAGCTTGATTAGCGGGAGCTCCTACGAGCAGTACTTC.

The V and J genes are TRBV3-1 (or the pseudogene TRBV3-2) and TRBJ2-1; possibly TRBD1 for D (5 bases). V was shortened by 0 bases and J by 8 bases, with 23 bases between the two germline ends. Germline V gives CDR1 LGHDT, CDR2 YNNKEL (reference sequence). The CDR3 sequence is 18 residues long. The CDR3 sequence is CASSQEPGEQDLEHEQFF. The CDR3 nucleotides are TGTGCCAGCAGCCAAGAGCCTGGCGAACAGGACCTGGAGCATGAGCAGTTCTTC.

The chain is built from TRBV5-1 and TRBJ2-7, with 7 bases matching TRBD2. This CDR3 has 14 amino acids. Germline assignment: CDR1 SGHRS and CDR2 YFSETQ. V was pared by 3 bases and J by 2 bases, with 5 bases of the junction left unmatched. CDR3 loop: CASSSGTNPYEQYF. CDR3 nucleotide sequence: TGCGCCAGCAGCTCCGGGACTAACCCCTACGAGCAGTACTTC.

The chain recombines TRBV7-8 with TRBJ1-6; no clear D. The CDR3 has 15 residues. The germline V gene has CDR1 SGHVS and CDR2 FQNEAQ. Trimming shortened V by 1 base and J by 10 bases, and 14 bases separated the two germline ends. This CDR3 reads CASSLEPGIGSPLHF. Here the CDR3 DNA reads TGTGCCAGCAGCTTAGAACCAGGAATAGGCTCACCCCTCCACTTT.

The chain joins TRBV7-9 to TRBJ2-1, with D possibly TRBD1 on 6 matching bases. The CDR3 extends over 15 amino acids. Germline V CDR1 and CDR2: SEHNR, FQNEAQ (reference sequence). The V and J ends lost 2 bases and 6 bases respectively, with 14 bases between them. The CDR3 DNA reads as TGTGCCAGCAGCTTAATCAACCTAGGGGGCAATGAGCAGTTCTTC. The encoded protein is CASSLINLGGNEQFF.

This clone was found a few times. The chain couples TRBV3-1 (or the pseudogene TRBV3-2) to TRBJ2-2, with TRBD2 matching 7 bases. Looked up from germline, CDR1 is LGHDT and CDR2 is YNNKEL (reference sequence). There are 20 residues in the CDR3. The V gene end was trimmed by 0 bases and the J gene end by 1 base; junction bases not matched to a gene: 14. CDR3 bases: TGTGCCAGCAGCCAAGAACCGGGCCGTTTTCAGCGGGGGAACACCGGGGAGCTGTTTTTT. It is translated as CASSQEPGRFQRGNTGELFF.

This clone was seen a handful of times. This chain links TRBV18 with TRBJ2-7, with D possibly being TRBD1 (7 bases). CDR1 and CDR2 from the germline V gene are KGHSH and LQKENI. The CDR3 loop spans 16 amino acids. V was cut by 1 base and J by 3 bases, with 16 bases left in between. CDR3 DNA: TGTGCCAGCTCACCACGGGACAGAGGGGGGTACTACGAGCAGTACTTC. It is translated as CASSPRDRGGYYEQYF.

This rearrangement joins TRBV3-1 (or the pseudogene TRBV3-2) to TRBJ1-4; no reliable D call. Germline lookup yields CDR1 LGHDT and CDR2 YNNKEL (reference sequence). This CDR3 comprises 13 residues. V lost 4 bases and J 8 bases, leaving 11 bases between the germline ends. The CDR3 loop is CASSPQELEKLFF. The CDR3, as DNA: TGTGCCAGCAGCCCTCAGGAACTCGAAAAACTGTTTTTT.

V usage is TRBV4-3 and J usage is TRBJ2-2; possibly TRBD2 for D (5 bases). Germline CDR1 reads LGHNA; CDR2 reads YSLEER. V was shortened by 0 bases and J by 1 base, with 18 bases between the two germline ends. There are 19 residues in the CDR3. CDR3 amino acids: CASSQDARVGLQNTGELFF. In DNA form, the CDR3 reads TGCGCCAGCAGCCAAGACGCGAGGGTGGGCCTCCAGAACACCGGGGAGCTGTTTTTT.

The chain recombines TRBV19 with TRBJ1-1; weak D call: TRBD1 (5 bases). The CDR3 has 17 residues. The germline CDR1 and CDR2 sequences are LNHDA and SQIVND (reference sequence). Trimming took off 3 bases at V and 0 bases at J, with 17 bases between the two ends. The CDR3: CASSIRGRGNMNTEAFF. CDR3 in DNA: TGTGCCAGTAGTATCCGGGGGAGGGGCAATATGAACACTGAAGCTTTCTTT.

The V call is TRBV7-3, the J call TRBJ1-1; 9 positions agree with TRBD1. The V gene end was trimmed by 5 bases and the J gene end by 5 bases; junction bases not matched to a gene: 6. In germline, CDR1 is SGHTA, CDR2 FQGTGA. The CDR3 has 14 residues. CDR3 DNA: TGTGCCAGCAGCGAGGACAGGGGCAGGACTGAAGCTTTCTTT. Translation: CASSEDRGRTEAFF.